These 10 T cell receptor beta chains came from one sample sequenced in a study of T cells after somatic rescue of genetic block. The table came from immunoSEQ multiplex PCR; TCRdb's copy has only in-frame clones and leaves some out. The sample has 100,000 to 120,000 clones, 75% to 95% seen once. The sample was peripheral blood mononuclear cells (PBMCs). The origin of the receptors is a woman aged 18-29 years.

This clone has a single count. V usage is TRBV7-2 and J usage is TRBJ2-1, with D uncertain. Germline loops: CDR1 SGHTA, CDR2 FQGNSA. The ends were cut back, 3 bases at V and 0 bases at J, with 6 bases in the middle. This CDR3 spans 14 amino acids. CDR3 in amino acids: CASSLSSSYNEQFF. In DNA, the CDR3 is TGTGCCAGCAGCTTGTCGAGCTCCTACAATGAGCAGTTCTTC. The whole variable domain, remainder taken from reference TRBV7-2 and TRBJ2-1, is GAGVSQSPSNKVTEKGKDVELRCDPISGHTALYWYRQSLGQGLEFLIYFQGNSAPDKSGLPSDRFSAERTGGSVSTLTIQRTQQEDSAVYLCASSLSSSYNEQFFGPGTRLTVL.

The J gene is TRBJ2-7, the V gene TRBV9, with D possibly matching TRBD1 (6 bases). Trimming removed 0 bases at V and 2 bases at J, with 15 bases between. From germline, CDR1 is SGDLS and CDR2 YYNGEE. This CDR3 has 16 residues. The CDR3 DNA follows: TGTGCCAGCAGCGTAGATCTCAGGGGTAGCCCCTACGAGCAGTACTTC. This gives the protein CASSVDLRGSPYEQYF.

The chain joins TRBV13 to TRBJ2-1; 7 bases line up with TRBD2. The CDR3 consists of 13 residues. Germline V gene sequence: CDR1 PRHDT, CDR2 FYEKMQ (reference sequence). The junction had 5 bases not matched to a gene; V was cut back by 9 bases and J by 3 bases. CDR3 DNA: TGTGCCAGGGAGCTAGCGGACTACAATGAGCAGTTCTTC. Encoded protein: CARELADYNEQFF.

This rearrangement joins TRBV7-9 to TRBJ1-1; D remains unclear. CDR1 and CDR2 (germline): SEHNR, FQNEAQ (reference sequence). The V and J ends lost 3 bases and 6 bases respectively, with 17 bases between them. There are 15 residues in the CDR3. In nucleotides, the CDR3 is TGTGCCAGCAGCTTCGTACCGTCCGGTATCTCTGAAGCTTTCTTT. Translating gives CASSFVPSGISEAFF.

The V and J genes are TRBV9 and TRBJ2-1, with D possibly being TRBD2 (6 bases). Germline CDR1 reads SGDLS; CDR2 reads YYNGEE. The CDR3 loop spans 16 amino acids. V was clipped by 2 bases and J by 0 bases, with 12 bases between them. The DNA for the CDR3 is TGTGCCAGCAGCGTCGGGGGTCCAAACTCCTACAATGAGCAGTTCTTC. Amino acids: CASSVGGPNSYNEQFF.

This rearrangement joins TRBV6-5 to TRBJ1-1; D perhaps matches TRBD1 (6 bases). The ends were cut back, 8 bases at V and 3 bases at J, with 13 bases in the middle. This CDR3 is built from 13 residues. Germline V gene lookup returns CDR1 MNHEY and CDR2 SVGAGI. CDR3 sequence reads: CASRGGRDTEAFF. DNA of the CDR3: TGTGCCAGCCGCGGGGGCAGGGACACTGAAGCTTTCTTT.

This clone was found once. V is TRBV27 and J is TRBJ2-3; D uncertain. Per germline, CDR1 MNHEY and CDR2 SMNVEV (reference sequence). V lost 7 bases to trimming and J lost 1 base, with 9 bases between them. This CDR3 comprises 13 residues. In DNA, the CDR3 is TGTGCCAGCACTAGGACCGGCACAGATACGCAGTATTTT. This gives the protein CASTRTGTDTQYF.

The rearrangement links TRBV27 to TRBJ2-1; no reliable D call. This CDR3 has 14 amino acids. CDR1 and CDR2 from the germline V gene are MNHEY and SMNVEV (reference sequence). The V gene lost 9 bases and the J gene lost 3 bases, with 15 bases spanning the gap. In nucleotides, the CDR3 is TGTGCCAGTGGTGGAAGCCCGAACTACAATGAGCAGTTCTTC. Translating it yields CASGGSPNYNEQFF.

This chain connects TRBV6-5 to TRBJ2-1; 12 bases map to TRBD2. Germline loops: CDR1 MNHEY, CDR2 SVGAGI. The junction had 9 bases not matched to a gene; V was cut back by 2 bases and J by 10 bases. The CDR3 is made up of 16 amino acids. The CDR3 region has the DNA TGTGCCAGCAGTTACCGTCTAGCGGGGGGGAATGGGGAGCAGTTCTTC. It translates to CASSYRLAGGNGEQFF.

The chain uses TRBV10-3 and TRBJ2-5; a possible D gene is TRBD2 (5 bases). Germline CDR1 reads ENHRY; CDR2 reads SYGVKD. The CDR3 spans 17 residues. Trimming took off 5 bases at V and 2 bases at J, with 21 bases between the two ends. The CDR3 DNA follows: TGTGCCATCAGTTCCTCCTTCCGAGCGGATACACAAGAGACCCAGTACTTC. It specifies CAISSSFRADTQETQYF.